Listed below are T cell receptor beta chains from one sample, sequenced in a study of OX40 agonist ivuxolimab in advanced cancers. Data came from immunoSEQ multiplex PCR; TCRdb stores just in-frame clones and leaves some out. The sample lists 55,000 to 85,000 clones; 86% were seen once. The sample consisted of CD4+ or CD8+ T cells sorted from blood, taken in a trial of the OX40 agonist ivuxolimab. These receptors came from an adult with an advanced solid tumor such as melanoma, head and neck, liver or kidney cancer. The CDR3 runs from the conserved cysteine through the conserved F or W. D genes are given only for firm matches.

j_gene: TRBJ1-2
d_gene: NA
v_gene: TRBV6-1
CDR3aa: CASSVSLGGDGYTF
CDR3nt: TGTGCCAGCAGTGTCTCCTTAGGGGGGGATGGCTACACCTTC

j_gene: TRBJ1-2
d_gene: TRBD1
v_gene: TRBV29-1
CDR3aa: CSVFLTGNYGYTF
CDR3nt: TGCAGCGTTTTCTTGACAGGGAACTATGGCTACACCTTC

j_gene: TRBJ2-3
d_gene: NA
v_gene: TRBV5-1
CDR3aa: CASSLGDYTDTQYF
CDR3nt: TGCGCCAGCAGCTTGGGAGACTACACAGATACGCAGTATTTT

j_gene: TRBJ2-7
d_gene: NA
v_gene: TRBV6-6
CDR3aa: CASSEDGFPYEQYF
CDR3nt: TGTGCCAGCAGCGAGGACGGATTCCCCTACGAGCAGTACTTC

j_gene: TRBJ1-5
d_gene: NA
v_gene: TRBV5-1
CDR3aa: CATLGGEGVGNQPQHF
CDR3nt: TGCGCCACCCTCGGAGGGGAGGGAGTGGGCAATCAGCCCCAGCATTTT

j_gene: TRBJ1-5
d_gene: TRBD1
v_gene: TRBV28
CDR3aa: CASSLLLQGYGQPQHF
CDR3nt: TGTGCCAGCAGTTTATTGTTACAGGGGTATGGCCAGCCCCAGCATTTT

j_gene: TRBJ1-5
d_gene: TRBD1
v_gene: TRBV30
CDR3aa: CAWSGQEDQPQHF
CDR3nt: TGTGCCTGGAGCGGACAGGAGGATCAGCCCCAGCATTTT

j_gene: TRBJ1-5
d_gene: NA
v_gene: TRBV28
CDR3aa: CASSPRTYRSNQPQHF
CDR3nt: TGTGCCAGCAGCCCCCGTACCTACAGGTCGAATCAGCCCCAGCATTTT

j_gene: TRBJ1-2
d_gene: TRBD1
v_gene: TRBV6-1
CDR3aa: CASRDRGGGYTF
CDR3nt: TGTGCCAGCAGGGACAGGGGTGGCGGCTACACCTTC

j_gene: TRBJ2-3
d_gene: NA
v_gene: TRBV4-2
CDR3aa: CASTPGPDRTDTQYF
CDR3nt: TGTGCCAGCACCCCTGGACCCGACAGGACAGATACGCAGTATTTT

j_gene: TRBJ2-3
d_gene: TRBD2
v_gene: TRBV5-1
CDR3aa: CASSLGSGTSPDTQYF
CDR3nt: TGCGCCAGCAGCTTGGGATCCGGGACTAGCCCAGATACGCAGTATTTT